This T cell receptor (beta chain) was retrieved from a study of T-cell memory formation after mild COVID-19. Overall study: TCR clusters mostly belonged to single donors.

This clonotype was observed at least ten times. Its antigen remains unidentified. 5'RACE with constant-segment primers built TCRalpha and TCRbeta cDNA libraries with UMIs. TCRdb called the 5' RACE reads again in MiXCR, with one record for every CDR3 protein. This table has about 540,000 distinct CDR3 sequences, around 21% appearing once. Trimming removed 6 bases from V and 2 bases from J; junction bases left unmatched: 3. Germline lookup yields CDR1 SQVTM and CDR2 ANQGSEA. This CDR3 is built from 13 residues. Whole-study findings and limits: There was a balanced CD4/CD8 profile in clones contracting day 15 to 85, and later expanders leaned CD4+. Memory cells collected pre-infection included some clones that later responded, suggesting cross-reactive memory joined.

The chain recombines TRBV29-1 with TRBJ2-2; 7 bases map to TRBD1. The origin of this receptor is an adult woman who had mild COVID-19 (a few samples of this study predate the infection). Cell type and time point are not known. The sequenced material came from PBMCs or a T cell subset sorted from them (not recorded which). CDR3 residues: CSVRDSNTGELFF. The DNA for the CDR3 is TGCAGCGTCCGGGACAGTAACACCGGGGAGCTGTTTTTT.